These 30 T cell receptor beta chains came from one sample sequenced in a study of blood T cell repertoires in COVID-19. The protocol was immunoSEQ multiplex PCR, while the TCRdb copy is restricted to in-frame clones and leaves out a portion. Among fewer than 350,000 clones listed, around 89% were seen once. The sample was peripheral blood. These receptors were collected from a man in his forties or fifties with acute or convalescent COVID-19.

This chain links TRBV30 with TRBJ1-2, with 8 nucleotides matching TRBD1. The CDR3 loop spans 15 amino acids. J gave up 6 bases and V 2 bases, and 11 bases lay outside the gene matches. Per the germline V gene, CDR1 is GTSNPN and CDR2 is SVGIG (reference sequence). The CDR3 nucleotides read TGTGCCTGGAGTTCAACGCCAGGGGGCGCAGATGGCTACACCTTC. The encoded protein is CAWSSTPGGADGYTF. Complete variable domain (other parts from reference TRBV30 and TRBJ1-2): SQTIHQWPATLVQPVGSPLSLECTVEGTSNPNLYWYRQAAGRGLQLLFYSVGIGQISSEVPQNLSASRPQDRQFILSSKKLLLSDSGFYLCAWSSTPGGADGYTFGSGTRLTVV.

V usage is TRBV29-1 and J usage is TRBJ2-2; TRBD2 is a possible D gene (5 bases). Germline loops: CDR1 SQVTM, CDR2 ANQGSEA. The CDR3 spans 11 residues. In DNA, the CDR3 is TGCCAGGCGGGGAACACCGGGGAGCTGTTTTTT. It specifies CQAGNTGELFF.

V is TRBV6-1 and J is TRBJ2-1; 14 bases agree with TRBD2. Trimming at V came to 3 bases and at J to 8 bases, leaving 3 bases not matched to a gene. Germline V gene sequence: CDR1 MNHNS, CDR2 SASEGT. The CDR3 is made up of 15 amino acids. Here the CDR3 DNA reads TGTGCCAGCAGTGACAGGGGACTAGCGGGGGATGAGCAGTTCTTC. It translates to CASSDRGLAGDEQFF.

The chain employs TRBV21-1 and TRBJ2-7; TRBD2 was called by the table and not checked on the DNA. TRBV21-1 counts as a pseudogene. The CDR3 is 16 residues long. The CDR3 bases are TGTGCCAGCAGCAAGCCGACTAGCGGGGGGGCAGGGGAGCAGTACTTC. The encoded protein is CASSKPTSGGAGEQYF.

This clone turned up a few times. The chain carries TRBV2 and TRBJ1-4; 7 bases match TRBD1. Unmatched junction bases numbered 4, after V lost 4 bases and J lost 5 bases. Germline-derived CDR1 and CDR2 are SNHLY and FYNNEI. This CDR3 contains 14 residues. The CDR3 coding sequence is TGTGCCAGCAGTGTTGGGACAGCGAATGAAAAACTGTTTTTT. Translation gives CASSVGTANEKLFF.

This clone showed up just a few times. This chain uses TRBV5-8 with TRBJ1-5; D is ambiguous. V was cut by 2 bases and J by 0 bases, with 9 bases left in between. This CDR3 region has 15 residues. From germline, CDR1 is SGHTS and CDR2 YDEGEE. This CDR3 is CASSLSWASNQPQHF. The CDR3 DNA is TGTGCCAGCAGCTTAAGCTGGGCTAGCAATCAGCCCCAGCATTTT.

A word on this clone: Germline and junction disagree at one end, which may indicate a read error. The V and J genes are TRBV19 and TRBJ1-4; 9 bases fit TRBD1. Looked up from germline, CDR1 is LNHDA and CDR2 is SQIVND (reference sequence). CDR3 length: 14 residues. The CDR3 loop reads CASSTGTGTRKLFF. CDR3 sequence (DNA): TGTGCCAGCAGTACCGGGACAGGGACAAGAAAACTGTTTTTT.

The rearrangement uses TRBV6-5 and TRBJ2-1, with 9 bases lining up with TRBD1. The CDR3 length is 15 residues. Looked up from germline, CDR1 is MNHEY and CDR2 is SVGAGI. V trimming: 4 bases; J trimming: 5 bases; junction bases outside the gene matches: 6. The chain's CDR3 is CASSLRTGDHNEQFF. The CDR3 nucleotides are TGTGCCAGCAGTTTACGGACAGGGGACCACAATGAGCAGTTCTTC.

The chain carries TRBV3-1 (or the pseudogene TRBV3-2) and TRBJ1-2, with D tentatively TRBD1 (5 bases). Deletions cut 2 bases from V and 7 bases from J, with 11 bases between. Germline V lookup: CDR1 LGHDT, CDR2 YNNKEL (reference sequence). CDR3 length: 13 amino acids. CDR3 nucleotide sequence: TGTGCCAGCAGCCAATTCCAGGGTGGTGGCTACACCTTC. As protein: CASSQFQGGGYTF.

This chain joins TRBV18 and TRBJ1-6; D gene uncertain. V lost 6 bases and J 8 bases, leaving 11 bases between the germline ends. The CDR3 is 13 residues long. The V gene's germline CDR1 is KGHSH and CDR2 LQKENI. CDR3 sequence: CASSRGPDSPLHF. DNA of the CDR3: TGTGCCAGCTCTCGAGGCCCTGATTCACCCCTCCACTTT.

This clone showed up just a few times. The V and J genes are TRBV5-1 and TRBJ1-1; the match to TRBD1 covers 10 bases. Trimming cost V 1 base and J 0 bases; bases outside gene matches: 6. Germline CDR1 is SGHRS and CDR2 is YFSETQ. The length of the CDR3 is 17 residues. CDR3 loop: CASSLIGTGAMNTEAFF. CDR3 DNA sequence: TGCGCCAGCAGCTTGATCGGGACAGGGGCCATGAACACTGAAGCTTTCTTT.

The J gene is TRBJ1-4, the V gene TRBV6-5; TRBD1 matches at 9 bases. This CDR3 spans 15 amino acids. V dropped 6 bases and J dropped 8; count of bases not matched to a gene: 10. CDR1 and CDR2 from the germline V gene are MNHEY and SVGAGI. The CDR3 loop reads CASRPGGTGLEKLFF. CDR3 coding DNA: TGTGCCAGCAGACCAGGGGGGACAGGGTTGGAAAAACTGTTTTTT.

The chain carries TRBV5-1 and TRBJ1-1; D ambiguous. Germline lookup yields CDR1 SGHRS and CDR2 YFSETQ. CDR3 length: 13 amino acids. Trimming stripped 0 bases from V and 3 bases from J, with 6 bases between. CDR3 DNA sequence: TGCGCCAGCAGCTTGGAGAGGGACACTGAAGCTTTCTTT. As protein: CASSLERDTEAFF. Full variable domain (outside the CDR3, taken from reference TRBV5-1 and TRBJ1-1): KAGVTQTPRYLIKTRGQQVTLSCSPISGHRSVSWYQQTPGQGLQFLFEYFSETQRNKGNFPGRFSGRQFSNSRSEMNVSTLELGDSALYLCASSLERDTEAFFGQGTRLTVV.

The chain joins TRBV4-1 to TRBJ1-4; 7 nucleotides line up with TRBD1. Per the germline V gene, CDR1 is MGHRA and CDR2 is YSYEKL. Trimming took 4 bases from V and 4 from J; bases not matched to a gene: 6. The CDR3 extends over 15 amino acids. DNA of the CDR3: TGCGCCAGCAGCCTCGGGACAGATGGTAATGAAAAACTGTTTTTT. It translates to CASSLGTDGNEKLFF.

J is TRBJ1-2 and V is TRBV30; D not resolved. Between the trimmed V and J ends, which lost 0 bases and 8 bases, there was a span of 16 bases. Germline loops: CDR1 GTSNPN, CDR2 SVGIG (reference sequence). The CDR3 sequence is 14 residues long. The CDR3 is CAWSVRAAGSGYTF. The CDR3 coding sequence is TGTGCCTGGAGTGTACGGGCAGCGGGTAGCGGCTACACCTTC.

The gene calls are TRBV11-3 and TRBJ2-3, with TRBD2 matching 10 bases. The germline gives CDR1 SGHNT, CDR2 YENEEA. Trimming took 4 bases from V and 2 from J; bases not matched to a gene: 12. The CDR3 has 18 amino acids. The CDR3: CASSSKALSGGLTDTQYF. In nucleotides, the CDR3 is TGTGCCAGCAGCTCCAAAGCCCTTAGCGGGGGGCTCACAGATACGCAGTATTTT.

The chain uses TRBV5-1 and TRBJ1-2; 9 bases line up with TRBD1. This CDR3 is built from 16 residues. CDR1 and CDR2 from the germline V gene are SGHRS and YFSETQ. V was pared by 4 bases and J by 6 bases, with 13 bases of the junction left unmatched. The CDR3 DNA sequence: TGCGCCAGCAGCGATCCTGGGGGACAGGGTGTGCATGGCTACACCTTC. Residues: CASSDPGGQGVHGYTF.

This clone was counted a few times. The chain couples TRBV19 to TRBJ2-1, with a possible D match to TRBD1 (5 bases). CDR3 length equals 14 residues. CDR1 and CDR2 from the germline V gene are LNHDA and SQIVND (reference sequence). V was trimmed by 4 bases and J by 6 bases, leaving 13 bases between them. This chain's CDR3 is CASSTGFLGNEQFF. The CDR3 region has the DNA TGTGCCAGTAGTACAGGGTTTCTGGGCAATGAGCAGTTCTTC.

V is TRBV28 and J is TRBJ2-2, with a tentative D call TRBD2 (6 bases). This CDR3 is built from 14 residues. From germline, CDR1 is MDHEN and CDR2 SYDVKM. Trimming took 10 bases from V and 1 from J, leaving 13 bases between them. The CDR3 DNA is TGTGCCATCCGATGGGGGGTGAACACCGGGGAGCTGTTTTTT. This translates into CAIRWGVNTGELFF.

The rearrangement uses TRBV27 and TRBJ1-2; D is ambiguous. Germline values: CDR1 MNHEY, CDR2 SMNVEV (reference sequence). CDR3 length: 14 residues. Trimming pared 6 bases from V and 6 bases from J, leaving 17 bases between. CDR3 coding DNA: TGTGCCAGCAGAGCCACCGGCGGGCTCCATGGCTACACCTTC. It translates to CASRATGGLHGYTF.

The rearrangement joins TRBV6-5 to TRBJ2-7; 10 nucleotides agree with TRBD1. With V trimmed by 7 bases and J by 7 bases, 10 bases remained unmatched. This CDR3 is 14 amino acids long. Per the germline V gene, CDR1 is MNHEY and CDR2 is SVGAGI. The CDR3 DNA reads TGTGCCAGCACCTACCGGGACAGGGGTGGAGAGCAGTACTTC. The encoded protein is CASTYRDRGGEQYF.

This clone was detected only once. The chain recombines TRBV30 with TRBJ1-6; D is unclear. Germline-derived CDR1 and CDR2 are GTSNPN and SVGIG (reference sequence). The CDR3 extends over 13 amino acids. Deletions cut 0 bases from V and 11 bases from J, with 11 bases between. CDR3 protein: CAWSVQARPPLHF. The CDR3 coding sequence is TGTGCCTGGAGTGTTCAGGCTCGTCCACCCCTCCACTTT.

The gene calls are TRBV12-3 or TRBV12-4 and TRBJ2-5; D unclear. Between the trimmed V and J ends, which lost 2 bases and 5 bases, there was a span of 9 bases. The CDR3 runs 13 residues. CDR3 loop: CASSLRGLETQYF. DNA for the CDR3: TGTGCCAGCAGTTTACGCGGATTGGAGACCCAGTACTTC.

Details on this clone: Other DNA sequences within the sample encode an identical CDR3. The V call is TRBV9, the J call TRBJ2-7; D might be TRBD2 (6 bases). Germline V gene lookup returns CDR1 SGDLS and CDR2 YYNGEE. V shed 0 bases and J shed 0 bases, with 7 bases lying between them. CDR3 length: 14 residues. The CDR3 region is CASSVVGSSYEQYF. The CDR3 coding sequence is TGTGCCAGCAGCGTAGTCGGGAGCTCCTACGAGCAGTACTTC.

The V and J genes are TRBV12-3 or TRBV12-4 and TRBJ1-2; D is undetermined. CDR3 length: 12 amino acids. V lost 5 bases to trimming and J lost 5 bases, with 9 bases between them. CDR3 nucleotide sequence: TGTGCCAGCAGTCAGGCAATGTATGGCTACACCTTC. It translates to CASSQAMYGYTF.

The chain is built from TRBV19 and TRBJ1-4; TRBD1 is a possible D gene (6 bases). The CDR3 loop spans 15 amino acids. Looked up from germline, CDR1 is LNHDA and CDR2 is SQIVND (reference sequence). V was pared by 4 bases and J by 4 bases, with 13 bases between. CDR3 nucleotide sequence: TGTGCCAGTAGTACACGGACAGCCTTTAATGAAAAACTGTTTTTT. It codes for CASSTRTAFNEKLFF.

The DNA for the CDR3 is TGTGCCAGCAGTCTCACTCGGGGACAGGGGAGAGGGATGAACACTGAAGCTTTCTTT. As protein: CASSLTRGQGRGMNTEAFF. The rearrangement uses TRBV27 and TRBJ1-1, with TRBD1 matching 10 bases. Unmatched junction bases numbered 15, after V lost 5 bases and J lost 0 bases. The CDR3 consists of 19 residues. Germline lookup yields CDR1 MNHEY and CDR2 SMNVEV (reference sequence).

This chain uses TRBV10-3 with TRBJ1-2; 8 bases are a match to TRBD1. CDR1 ENHRY and CDR2 SYGVKD come from the germline V gene. The V and J ends lost 5 bases and 4 bases, in that order; junction bases with no gene match: 3. CDR3 length: 13 amino acids. This CDR3 is CAISQGASYGYTF. The CDR3 DNA follows: TGTGCCATCAGTCAGGGGGCCAGCTATGGCTACACCTTC.

J is TRBJ1-4 and V is TRBV28; the D is unclear. The CDR3 has 12 amino acids. Trimming took off 2 bases at V and 8 bases at J, with 6 bases between the two ends. Germline V gene lookup returns CDR1 MDHEN and CDR2 SYDVKM. The CDR3, as DNA: TGTGCCAGCAGTTTAATACGGGAAAAACTGTTTTTT. Protein: CASSLIREKLFF.

The chain couples TRBV2 to TRBJ1-3; 8 bases map to TRBD1. This CDR3 is 14 amino acids long. Trimming cost V 9 bases and J 3 bases; bases outside gene matches: 7. Germline V gene data show CDR1 as SNHLY and CDR2 as FYNNEI. CDR3 residues: CASKQGAGGNTIYF. The CDR3 region has the DNA TGTGCCAGTAAGCAGGGGGCAGGTGGAAACACCATATATTTT.